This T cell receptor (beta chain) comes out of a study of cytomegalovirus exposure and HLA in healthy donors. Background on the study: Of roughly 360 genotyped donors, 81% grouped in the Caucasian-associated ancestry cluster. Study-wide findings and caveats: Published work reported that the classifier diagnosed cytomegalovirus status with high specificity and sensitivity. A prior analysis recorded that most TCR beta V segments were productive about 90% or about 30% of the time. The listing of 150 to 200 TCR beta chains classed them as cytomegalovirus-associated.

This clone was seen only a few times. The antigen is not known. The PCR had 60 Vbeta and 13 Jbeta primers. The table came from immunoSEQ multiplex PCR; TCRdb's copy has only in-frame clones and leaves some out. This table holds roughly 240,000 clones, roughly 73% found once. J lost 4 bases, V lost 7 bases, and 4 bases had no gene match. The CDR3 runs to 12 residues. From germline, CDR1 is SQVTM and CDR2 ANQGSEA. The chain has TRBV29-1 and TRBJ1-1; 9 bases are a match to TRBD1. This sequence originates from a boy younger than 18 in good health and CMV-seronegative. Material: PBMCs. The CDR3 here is CSDWDRVTEAFF. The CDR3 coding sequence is TGCAGCGATTGGGACAGGGTCACTGAAGCTTTCTTT.